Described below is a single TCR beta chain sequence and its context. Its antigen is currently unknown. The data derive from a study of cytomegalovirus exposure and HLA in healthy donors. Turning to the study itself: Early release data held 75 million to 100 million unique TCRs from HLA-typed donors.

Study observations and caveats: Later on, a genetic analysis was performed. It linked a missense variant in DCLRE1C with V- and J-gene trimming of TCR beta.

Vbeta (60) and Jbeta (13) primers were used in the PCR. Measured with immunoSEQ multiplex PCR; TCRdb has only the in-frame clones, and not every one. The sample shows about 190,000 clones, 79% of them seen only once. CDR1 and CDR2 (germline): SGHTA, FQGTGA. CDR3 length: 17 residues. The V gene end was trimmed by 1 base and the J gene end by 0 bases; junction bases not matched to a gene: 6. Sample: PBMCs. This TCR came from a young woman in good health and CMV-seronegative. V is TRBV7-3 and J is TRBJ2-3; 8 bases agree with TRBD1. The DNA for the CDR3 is TGTGCCAGCAGCTTAAGCTCACAGGGGGTTAGCACAGATACGCAGTATTTT. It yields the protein CASSLSSQGVSTDTQYF. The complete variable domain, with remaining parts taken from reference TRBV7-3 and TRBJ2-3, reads GAGVSQTPSNKVTEKGKYVELRCDPISGHTALYWYRQSLGQGPEFLIYFQGTGAADDSGLPNDRFFAVRPEGSVSTLKIQRTERGDSAVYLCASSLSSQGVSTDTQYFGPGTRLTVL.